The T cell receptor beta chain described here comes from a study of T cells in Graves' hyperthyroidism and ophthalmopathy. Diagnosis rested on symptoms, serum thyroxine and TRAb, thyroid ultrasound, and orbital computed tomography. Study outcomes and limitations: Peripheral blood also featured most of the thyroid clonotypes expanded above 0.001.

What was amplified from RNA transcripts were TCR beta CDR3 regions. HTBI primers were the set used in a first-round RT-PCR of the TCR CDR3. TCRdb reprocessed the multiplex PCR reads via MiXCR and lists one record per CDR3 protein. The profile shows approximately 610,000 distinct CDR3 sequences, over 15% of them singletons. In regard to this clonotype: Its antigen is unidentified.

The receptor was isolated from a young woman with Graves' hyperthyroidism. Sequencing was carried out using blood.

The CDR3 loop reads CASTHGGDGYTF. The CDR3 DNA follows: TGTGCCAGCACCCACGGGGGCGATGGCTACACCTTC. The chain is built from TRBV6-1 and TRBJ1-2, with D maybe TRBD1 (6 bases). Germline CDR1 and CDR2: MNHNS and SASEGT. The CDR3 has 12 residues. Trimming left V 7 bases short and J 6 bases short, with 12 bases between.